This passage covers 26 T cell receptor beta chains from one sample sequenced in a study of blood T cell repertoires in COVID-19. Produced via immunoSEQ multiplex PCR; TCRdb's table is partial and in-frame only. The sample has about 120,000 clones, less than 90% seen once; the top ten hold 11%. Specimen: peripheral blood. The receptors were gathered from an elderly man with acute or convalescent COVID-19.

There are a few counts of this clone. V usage is TRBV7-9 and J usage is TRBJ1-1; the D gene is possibly TRBD1 (5 bases). In germline, CDR1 is SEHNR, CDR2 FQNEAQ (reference sequence). The CDR3 spans 15 residues. V shed 3 bases and J shed 1 base, with 12 bases lying between them. CDR3 protein: CASSFAGEGNTEAFF. The CDR3 coding sequence is TGTGCCAGCAGCTTCGCGGGGGAGGGGAACACTGAAGCTTTCTTT. The full variable domain, its missing parts supplied by reference TRBV7-9 and TRBJ1-1, is DTGVSQNPRHKITKRGQNVTFRCDPISEHNRLYWYRQTLGQGPEFLTYFQNEAQLEKSRLLSDRFSAERPKGSFSTLEIQRTEQGDSAMYLCASSFAGEGNTEAFFGQGTRLTVV.

This clone has just one count. The rearrangement uses TRBV11-2 and TRBJ1-2; a possible D gene is TRBD1 (5 bases). The V and J ends lost 5 bases and 4 bases respectively, with 14 bases between them. The CDR3 runs 14 residues. The germline gives CDR1 SGHAT, CDR2 FQNNGV. The CDR3, as DNA: TGTGCCAGCAGCCGCTTTGGGGCCACCTATGGCTACACCTTC. Protein product: CASSRFGATYGYTF.

The V and J genes are TRBV10-3 and TRBJ1-5, with D perhaps TRBD1 (6 bases). Germline CDR1 reads ENHRY; CDR2 reads SYGVKD. With 6 bases removed from V and 4 bases from J, the gap between germline ends came to 13 bases. This CDR3 has 14 residues. The CDR3 DNA sequence: TGTGCCATCAGGGTCGACAGGCATAATCAGCCCCAGCATTTT. Amino acids: CAIRVDRHNQPQHF.

The rearrangement joins TRBV6-1 to TRBJ1-5; D call uncertain. CDR1 and CDR2 from the germline V gene are MNHNS and SASEGT. CDR3 length: 14 amino acids. Trimming removed 0 bases from V and 7 bases from J, with 10 bases in between. In DNA form, the CDR3 reads TGTGCCAGCAGTGAAGCGCAGGTTGGACAGCCCCAGCATTTT. It is translated as CASSEAQVGQPQHF.

J is TRBJ1-2 and V is TRBV24-1; D gene ambiguous. The CDR3 loop spans 14 amino acids. CDR1 and CDR2 (germline): KGHDR, SFDVKD. Trimming took 5 bases from V and 8 from J, leaving 17 bases between them. The DNA for the CDR3 is TGTGCCACCAGTGGGCCCCCGATCACCAGGGGCTACACCTTC. Translating it yields CATSGPPITRGYTF.

The CDR3 protein is CASSSLAGQGRGELFF. The CDR3 DNA sequence: TGTGCCAGTAGTTCTCTCGCTGGACAGGGCAGAGGGGAGCTGTTTTTT. The chain recombines TRBV19 with TRBJ2-2; 8 nucleotides line up with TRBD1. V shed 5 bases and J 8 bases; nucleotides not matched to a gene: 13. The length of the CDR3 is 16 residues. The germline gives CDR1 LNHDA, CDR2 SQIVND (reference sequence).

V is TRBV5-5 and J is TRBJ1-1; D gene unclear. The germline V gene has CDR1 SGHKS and CDR2 YYEKEE (reference sequence). The length of the CDR3 is 13 residues. Trimming removed 5 bases from V and 1 base from J, with 9 bases in between. The CDR3 sequence is CASSPVPNTEAFF. CDR3 bases: TGTGCCAGCAGTCCCGTCCCGAACACTGAAGCTTTCTTT.

This clone was seen only once. The chain employs TRBV3-1 (or the pseudogene TRBV3-2) and TRBJ2-3; TRBD2 is a possible D gene (5 bases). The length of the CDR3 is 15 residues. The V end lost 0 bases, the J end lost 6 bases, and 13 bases lay between the germline ends. The germline gives CDR1 LGHDT, CDR2 YNNKEL (reference sequence). CDR3: CASSQDGRGFDTQYF. The DNA for the CDR3 is TGTGCCAGCAGCCAAGATGGTCGGGGTTTCGATACGCAGTATTTT.

The rearrangement joins TRBV10-3 to TRBJ1-5; D not certain. CDR1 ENHRY and CDR2 SYGVKD come from the germline V gene. Trimming cost V 3 bases and J 2 bases, with 5 bases left between them. This CDR3 has 13 residues. The CDR3 is CAISDGGNQPQHF. CDR3 DNA: TGTGCCATCAGTGACGGAGGCAATCAGCCCCAGCATTTT.

The V gene is TRBV6-6, the J gene TRBJ1-5, with 11 positions matching TRBD1. The V gene end was trimmed by 7 bases and the J gene end by 7 bases; junction bases not matched to a gene: 9. The germline V gene encodes CDR1 MNHNY and CDR2 SVGAGI (reference sequence). The CDR3 runs to 15 residues. CDR3 DNA: TGTGCCAGCACGTCCGGGACAGGGGGAGAACAGCCCCAGCATTTT. Encoded protein: CASTSGTGGEQPQHF.

In nucleotides, the CDR3 is TGTGCCAGCAGCCCGGGACAGGGACCCTACGAGCAGTACTTC. It translates to CASSPGQGPYEQYF. The chain couples TRBV9 to TRBJ2-7, with 9 bases lining up with TRBD1. CDR1 and CDR2 (germline): SGDLS, YYNGEE. The J segment lost 2 bases and the V segment lost 4 bases, leaving 4 bases of the junction unmatched. The CDR3 totals 14 residues.

V usage is TRBV7-2 and J usage is TRBJ1-2, with 10 bases aligning to TRBD1. V shed 3 bases, J shed 1 base, and the junction held 5 bases outside the gene matches. Per the germline V gene, CDR1 is SGHTA and CDR2 is FQGNSA. The CDR3 consists of 16 residues. CDR3 in DNA: TGTGCCAGCAGCTTTGGACAGGGGGAGGGTAACTATGGCTACACCTTC. It codes for CASSFGQGEGNYGYTF.

J is TRBJ2-5 and V is TRBV19; 7 positions agree with TRBD1. The CDR3 totals 15 residues. Losses at the gene ends were 4 bases for V and 5 bases for J; bases not matched to a gene: 10. Germline V CDR1 and CDR2: LNHDA, SQIVND (reference sequence). DNA of the CDR3: TGTGCCAGTAGTACTCTAAGGACAGGCGGGGAGACCCAGTACTTC. Translating it yields CASSTLRTGGETQYF.

This clone was recorded only once. This rearrangement joins TRBV7-2 to TRBJ1-1; tentative D call: TRBD1 (6 bases). Germline-derived CDR1 and CDR2 are SGHTA and FQGNSA. The CDR3 totals 13 residues. V was clipped by 7 bases and J by 1 base, with 10 bases between them. CDR3 in amino acids: CASTLTGNTEAFF. DNA of the CDR3: TGTGCCAGCACCTTGACAGGGAACACTGAAGCTTTCTTT.

This chain joins TRBV12-3 or TRBV12-4 and TRBJ1-1, with D unclear. CDR3 length: 11 amino acids. Trimming left V 3 bases short and J 8 bases short, with 7 bases between. The CDR3 sequence is CASSFAGEAFF. Written as DNA, the CDR3 is TGTGCCAGCAGTTTTGCGGGGGAAGCTTTCTTT.

V usage is TRBV5-4 and J usage is TRBJ2-3, with TRBD2 identical over 9 bases. CDR1 SGHNT and CDR2 YYREEE come from the germline V gene (reference sequence). The CDR3 totals 17 residues. V lost 1 base, J lost 3 bases, and 9 bases stayed unmatched. CDR3 amino acids: CASSLKIAGVGTDTQYF. The CDR3 DNA is TGTGCCAGCAGCTTGAAGATAGCGGGAGTAGGTACAGATACGCAGTATTTT.

The rearrangement joins TRBV5-6 to TRBJ2-2; a weak D match, TRBD2 (6 bases). The CDR3 runs to 14 residues. The V end lost 7 bases, the J end lost 3 bases, and 13 bases lay between the germline ends. Looked up from germline, CDR1 is SGHDT and CDR2 is YYEEEE. The CDR3 spells CASRGWGYTGELFF. The CDR3 coding sequence is TGTGCCAGCCGGGGGTGGGGATACACCGGGGAGCTGTTTTTT.

The genes are TRBV19 and TRBJ2-1; TRBD2 might be the D (6 bases). This CDR3 has 16 residues. Trimming took 7 bases from V and 1 from J, leaving 17 bases between them. Germline loops: CDR1 LNHDA, CDR2 SQIVND (reference sequence). DNA of the CDR3: TGTGCCAGTACCGCGAGGGCAGGGAGGTCCTACAATGAGCAGTTCTTC. Translating gives CASTARAGRSYNEQFF.

A word on this clone: Distinct nucleotide sequences in the sample also encode this CDR3. The chain couples TRBV11-3 to TRBJ2-1; weak D call: TRBD1 (5 bases). Germline CDR1 SGHNT, CDR2 YENEEA. The CDR3 extends over 14 amino acids. V lost 6 bases and J lost 5, with 14 bases in between. The DNA for the CDR3 is TGTGCCAGCAGTGGACAAGGTTGGAACAATGAGCAGTTCTTC. This gives the protein CASSGQGWNNEQFF.

The J gene is TRBJ2-1, the V gene TRBV10-3; 11 bases match TRBD2. The CDR3 is 15 residues long. Germline lookup yields CDR1 ENHRY and CDR2 SYGVKD. Trimming took 2 bases from V and 3 from J; bases not matched to a gene: 0. The DNA of the CDR3 is TGTGCCATCAGTGAGGGGACTAGCGGCTACAATGAGCAGTTCTTC. It yields the protein CAISEGTSGYNEQFF.

The gene calls are TRBV19 and TRBJ1-3, with 10 bases aligning to TRBD1. Germline V CDR1 and CDR2: LNHDA, SQIVND (reference sequence). This CDR3 spans 16 amino acids. Trimming took 3 bases from V and 0 from J; bases not matched to a gene: 2. The CDR3 spells CASSMRDRGSGNTIYF. The DNA of the CDR3 is TGTGCCAGTAGTATGCGGGACAGGGGCTCTGGAAACACCATATATTTT.

CDR3 coding DNA: TGTGCCAGCAGCGCCGAGGGACAGGGGTCCTACGAGCAGTACTTC. Translation gives CASSAEGQGSYEQYF. The gene calls are TRBV9 and TRBJ2-7; TRBD1 aligns across 10 bases. V shed 3 bases and J 1 base; nucleotides not matched to a gene: 4. In germline, CDR1 is SGDLS, CDR2 YYNGEE. This CDR3 region has 15 residues.

This clone was counted once. The genes are TRBV11-2 and TRBJ2-7; 8 bases are shared with TRBD1. The CDR3 runs to 17 residues. CDR1 is SGHAT and CDR2 is FQNNGV in the germline V gene. V trimming: 1 base; J trimming: 1 base; junction bases outside the gene matches: 9. CDR3 DNA: TGTGCCAGCAGCTTAGCGGGACAGGCGATCTGGTCCTACGAGCAGTACTTC. Encoded protein: CASSLAGQAIWSYEQYF.

The J gene is TRBJ2-2, the V gene TRBV19; a possible D gene is TRBD1 (6 bases). The germline V and J ends were trimmed by 0 bases and 7 bases, with 9 bases remaining between them. This CDR3 has 14 amino acids. CDR1 is LNHDA, CDR2 SQIVND, per germline (reference sequence). In DNA, the CDR3 is TGTGCCAGTAGTATAGAGGGGGCTGTCGGGGAGCTGTTTTTT. Translated, it gives CASSIEGAVGELFF.

As for this clone: Other DNA sequences in the same sample also yield this CDR3. The rearrangement links TRBV6-5 to TRBJ2-7; 10 positions agree with TRBD1. CDR3 length equals 15 residues. Germline trimming cut 0 bases from V and 1 base from J; bases unmatched to any gene: 0. Germline values: CDR1 MNHEY, CDR2 SVGAGI. In DNA, the CDR3 is TGTGCCAGCAGTTACTCGGGACAGGGGTCCTACGAGCAGTACTTC. Translated: CASSYSGQGSYEQYF.

This sequence joins TRBV12-3 or TRBV12-4 and TRBJ1-2; 7 nucleotides match TRBD1. There are 13 residues in the CDR3. The V segment lost 8 bases and the J segment 5 bases; nucleotides outside the gene matches: 8. CDR3 amino acids: CASGRGQKYGYTF. The CDR3, as DNA: TGTGCCAGCGGACGGGGACAGAAATATGGCTACACCTTC.